Each of the 23 T cell receptor beta chains below was sequenced from the same sample in a study of blood T cell repertoires in COVID-19. Assay used: immunoSEQ multiplex PCR; TCRdb lists only in-frame clones, some missing. There are about 300,000 clones in the sample; roughly 90% occur only once, and around 4.5% lies in the top ten. The specimen was PBMCs or T cells enriched from blood (not recorded which). These receptors all come from a woman between 18 and 29 years old with acute COVID-19.

V gene TRBV19 combines with J gene TRBJ1-2, with D possibly TRBD1 on 5 matching bases. The CDR3 consists of 17 residues. CDR1 and CDR2 from the germline V gene are LNHDA and SQIVND (reference sequence). Deletions cut 2 bases from V and 4 bases from J, with 20 bases between. The CDR3: CASSIPSFKTDFYGYTF. DNA of the CDR3: TGTGCCAGTAGTATACCTTCGTTTAAGACAGACTTCTATGGCTACACCTTC.

J is TRBJ2-3 and V is TRBV28, with 9 bases identical to TRBD2. With V trimmed by 2 bases and J by 4 bases, 22 bases remained unmatched. This CDR3 spans 21 amino acids. Germline CDR1 reads MDHEN; CDR2 reads SYDVKM. The CDR3 DNA follows: TGTGCCAGCAGTTTACTATTGGGTAGCGGGAGTTTTTTTCAGTTTGCAGATACGCAGTATTTT. Its translation: CASSLLLGSGSFFQFADTQYF. Variable domain in full (rest from reference TRBV28 and TRBJ2-3): DVKVTQSSRYLVKRTGEKVFLECVQDMDHENMFWYRQDPGLGLRLIYFSYDVKMKEKGDIPEGYSVSREKKERFSLILESASTNQTSMYLCASSLLLGSGSFFQFADTQYFGPGTRLTVL.

The J gene is TRBJ1-1, the V gene TRBV28, with D tentatively TRBD1 (5 bases). The CDR3 is 13 amino acids. The germline V gene encodes CDR1 MDHEN and CDR2 SYDVKM. The V and J ends lost 5 bases and 11 bases respectively, with 18 bases between them. The CDR3 is CASSLWDPRGAFF. CDR3 sequence (DNA): TGTGCCAGCAGTCTGTGGGACCCCCGGGGGGCTTTCTTT.

This clone was recorded once. The chain recombines TRBV7-9 with TRBJ2-7; D perhaps matches TRBD1 (5 bases). Germline lookup yields CDR1 SEHNR and CDR2 FQNEAQ (reference sequence). The germline V and J ends were trimmed by 1 base and 3 bases, with 10 bases remaining between them. There are 14 residues in the CDR3. CDR3 sequence reads: CASSLEGQGYEQYF. The CDR3 nucleotides are TGTGCCAGCAGCTTAGAAGGTCAGGGCTACGAGCAGTACTTC.

The chain recombines TRBV20-1 with TRBJ2-5; D is unresolved. Germline V gene lookup returns CDR1 DFQATT and CDR2 SNEGSKA (reference sequence). This CDR3 contains 11 residues. V was cut by 6 bases and J by 2 bases, with 7 bases left in between. The CDR3, as DNA: TGCAGTGCGCACTATCAAGAGACCCAGTACTTC. Translating it yields CSAHYQETQYF.

The chain recombines TRBV5-8 with TRBJ1-1; D is undetermined. The CDR3 runs 13 residues. Germline values: CDR1 SGHTS, CDR2 YDEGEE. V shed 3 bases and J shed 1 base, with 7 bases lying between them. Here the CDR3 DNA reads TGTGCCAGCAGCTACAACAGGAACACTGAAGCTTTCTTT. As protein: CASSYNRNTEAFF. The full variable domain, completed using reference TRBV5-8 and TRBJ1-1, is EAGVTQSPTHLIKTRGQQATLRCSPISGHTSVYWYQQALGLGLQFLLWYDEGEERNRGNFPPRFSGRQFPNYSSELNVNALELEDSALYLCASSYNRNTEAFFGQGTRLTVV.

The chain uses TRBV27 and TRBJ2-1, with D possibly matching TRBD1 (6 bases). The CDR3 length is 14 residues. Germline V lookup: CDR1 MNHEY, CDR2 SMNVEV (reference sequence). With 2 bases removed from V and 12 bases from J, the gap between germline ends came to 17 bases. CDR3 nucleotides: TGTGCCAGCAGTTTAAGGGGGTTTTCTGGTCGGCAGTTCTTC. Protein sequence: CASSLRGFSGRQFF.

V and J are TRBV28 and TRBJ1-3; D is uncertain. Germline values: CDR1 MDHEN, CDR2 SYDVKM. This CDR3 is 12 amino acids long. Between the trimmed V and J ends, which lost 8 bases and 0 bases, there was a span of 5 bases. The CDR3 protein is CASLSSGNTIYF. The DNA of the CDR3 is TGTGCCAGCCTCAGCTCTGGAAACACCATATATTTT.

The CDR3 region has the DNA TGTGCCAGCTCACCCAGGGAGGAGACGGACAATGAGCAGTTCTTC. Amino acids: CASSPREETDNEQFF. The chain combines TRBV18 with TRBJ2-1; D is perhaps TRBD2 (6 bases). From germline, CDR1 is KGHSH and CDR2 LQKENI. The CDR3 length is 15 residues. V was trimmed by 3 bases and J by 5 bases, leaving 14 bases between them.

The rearrangement joins TRBV29-1 to TRBJ1-1; a possible D gene is TRBD1 (5 bases). This CDR3 contains 13 residues. V was clipped by 6 bases and J by 4 bases, with 15 bases between them. Germline CDR1 reads SQVTM; CDR2 reads ANQGSEA. The DNA for the CDR3 is TGCAGCGTCTTCAGGGCGGGGGGCACTGAAGCTTTCTTT. Its translation is CSVFRAGGTEAFF.

As regards this clone: Other nucleotide sequences in the sample specify the same CDR3. The chain has TRBV24-1 and TRBJ1-2, with D perhaps TRBD1 (5 bases). V lost 5 bases, J lost 4 bases, and 7 bases lay in between. The CDR3 contains 12 residues. The germline V gene has CDR1 KGHDR and CDR2 SFDVKD. The CDR3 bases are TGTGCCACCAGTGCCGGGGGCTATGGCTACACCTTC. Amino acids: CATSAGGYGYTF.

The CDR3 is CASSFSGNNQPQHF. In DNA form, the CDR3 reads TGTGCCAGCAGTTTTTCAGGGAACAATCAGCCCCAGCATTTT. This sequence joins TRBV13 and TRBJ1-5, with D perhaps TRBD1 (5 bases). V shed 6 bases and J shed 3 bases, with 12 bases lying between them. The CDR3 has 14 residues. The germline V gene has CDR1 PRHDT and CDR2 FYEKMQ (reference sequence).

The rearrangement links TRBV28 to TRBJ2-6; D remains ambiguous. Deletions cut 6 bases from V and 0 bases from J, with 12 bases between. CDR1 is MDHEN and CDR2 is SYDVKM in the germline V gene. This CDR3 has 16 residues. CDR3 nucleotide sequence: TGTGCCAGCAGATGGCGGTCCAGCTCTGGGGCCAACGTCCTGACTTTC. This encodes CASRWRSSSGANVLTF.

V and J are TRBV29-1 and TRBJ1-1; D is perhaps TRBD1 (5 bases). Germline values: CDR1 SQVTM, CDR2 ANQGSEA. Trimming left V 2 bases short and J 4 bases short, with 11 bases between. The CDR3 totals 13 residues. In nucleotides, the CDR3 is TGCAGCGTTGAAACGGGGGGTCGCACTGAAGCTTTCTTT. Protein: CSVETGGRTEAFF.

This chain links TRBV11-3 with TRBJ2-5, with D possibly matching TRBD2 (6 bases). From germline, CDR1 is SGHNT and CDR2 YENEEA. The CDR3 sequence is 15 residues long. V was pared by 5 bases and J by 4 bases, with 17 bases between. CDR3 nucleotide sequence: TGTGCCAGCAGCCCGAACCCGGGGGAGGCAGAGACCCAGTACTTC. This translates into CASSPNPGEAETQYF. Together with reference TRBV11-3 and TRBJ2-5, the CDR3 gives the full variable domain: EAGVVQSPRYKIIEKKQPVAFWCNPISGHNTLYWYLQNLGQGPELLIRYENEEAVDDSQLPKDRFSAERLKGVDSTLKIQPAELGDSAVYLCASSPNPGEAETQYFGPGTRLLVL.

This sequence joins TRBV9 and TRBJ2-7, with 7 bases that match TRBD1. With V trimmed by 3 bases and J by 2 bases, 5 bases remained unmatched. Per the germline V gene, CDR1 is SGDLS and CDR2 is YYNGEE. This CDR3 is built from 14 residues. This chain's CDR3 is CASSAGQFPYEQYF. CDR3 bases: TGTGCCAGCAGCGCGGGACAGTTTCCCTACGAGCAGTACTTC.

The chain joins TRBV28 to TRBJ1-5; no clear D gene. This CDR3 comprises 15 residues. The V end lost 6 bases, the J end lost 1 base, and 13 bases lay between the germline ends. Germline lookup yields CDR1 MDHEN and CDR2 SYDVKM. The CDR3 loop is CASSLDGRSNQPQHF. The CDR3 region has the DNA TGTGCCAGCAGCCTCGATGGGAGGAGCAATCAGCCCCAGCATTTT.

The chain combines TRBV2 with TRBJ2-5; tentative D call: TRBD2 (6 bases). This CDR3 has 14 amino acids. CDR1 is SNHLY and CDR2 is FYNNEI in the germline V gene. With 4 bases removed from V and 4 bases from J, the gap between germline ends came to 13 bases. Here the CDR3 DNA reads TGTGCCAGCAGTGTTCGACCGGAGGGAGAGACCCAGTACTTC. Protein product: CASSVRPEGETQYF.

V usage is TRBV7-9 and J usage is TRBJ1-5, with D perhaps matching TRBD1 (6 bases). Germline lookup yields CDR1 SEHNR and CDR2 FQNEAQ (reference sequence). V was pared by 2 bases and J by 4 bases, with 12 bases between. This CDR3 contains 15 residues. DNA for the CDR3: TGTGCCAGCAGCTTAATAGGGGGGGGAAATCAGCCCCAGCATTTT. Amino acid sequence: CASSLIGGGNQPQHF.

The chain uses TRBV24-1 and TRBJ2-2; the match to TRBD1 covers 8 bases. Trimming removed 5 bases from V and 3 bases from J; junction bases left unmatched: 4. CDR3 length equals 15 residues. The germline V gene has CDR1 KGHDR and CDR2 SFDVKD. CDR3 residues: CATSGGQVYTGELFF. CDR3 nucleotide sequence: TGTGCCACCAGTGGGGGACAGGTTTACACCGGGGAGCTGTTTTTT.

The rearrangement uses TRBV6-5 and TRBJ2-7; 11 bases agree with TRBD2. V gave up 5 bases and J gave up 7 bases; unmatched junction bases: 7. From germline, CDR1 is MNHEY and CDR2 SVGAGI. The CDR3 length is 14 residues. This CDR3 reads CASSRLAGSGEQYF. The DNA for the CDR3 is TGTGCCAGCAGTCGACTAGCGGGGTCCGGGGAGCAGTACTTC.

The gene calls are TRBV5-1 and TRBJ1-2, with 7 bases fitting TRBD1. Germline values: CDR1 SGHRS, CDR2 YFSETQ. With 4 bases clipped from V and 6 bases from J, the junction kept 12 bases outside the gene matches. The CDR3 length is 15 residues. CDR3: CASSIQGQTTNGYTF. The CDR3 nucleotides read TGCGCCAGCAGCATCCAGGGACAGACCACTAATGGCTACACCTTC.

V and J are TRBV9 and TRBJ1-2; 7 nucleotides line up with TRBD1. V gave up 4 bases and J gave up 4 bases; unmatched junction bases: 13. The CDR3 length is 16 residues. The V gene's germline CDR1 is SGDLS and CDR2 YYNGEE. The CDR3 sequence: CASSSGQFASGYGYTF. The DNA of the CDR3 is TGTGCCAGCAGCTCGGGACAGTTTGCTTCGGGCTATGGCTACACCTTC.